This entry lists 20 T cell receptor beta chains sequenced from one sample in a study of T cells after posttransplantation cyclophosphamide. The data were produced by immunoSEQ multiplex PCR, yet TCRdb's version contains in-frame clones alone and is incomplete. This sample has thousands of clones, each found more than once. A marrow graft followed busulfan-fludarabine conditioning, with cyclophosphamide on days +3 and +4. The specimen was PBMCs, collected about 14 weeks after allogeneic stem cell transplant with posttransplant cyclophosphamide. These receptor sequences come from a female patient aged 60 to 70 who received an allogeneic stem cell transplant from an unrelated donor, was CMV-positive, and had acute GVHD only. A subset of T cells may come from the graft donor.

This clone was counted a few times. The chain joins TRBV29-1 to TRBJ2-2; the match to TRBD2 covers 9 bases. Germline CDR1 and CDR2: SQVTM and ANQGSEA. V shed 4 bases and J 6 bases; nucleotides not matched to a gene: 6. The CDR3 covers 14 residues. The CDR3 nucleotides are TGCAGCGTTGGAGTAGCGGGAGCTGCCGGGGAGCTGTTTTTT. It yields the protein CSVGVAGAAGELFF.

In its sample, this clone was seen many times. The DNA for the CDR3 is TGTGCCAGCAGCTTAGCTGTCGCGGGGGGAGGAAACACCATATATTTT. It codes for CASSLAVAGGGNTIYF. V and J are TRBV7-6 and TRBJ1-3; possibly TRBD1 for D (5 bases). V lost 0 bases and J 4 bases, leaving 13 bases between the germline ends. Looked up from germline, CDR1 is SGHVS and CDR2 is FNYEAQ. The CDR3 is 16 residues long.

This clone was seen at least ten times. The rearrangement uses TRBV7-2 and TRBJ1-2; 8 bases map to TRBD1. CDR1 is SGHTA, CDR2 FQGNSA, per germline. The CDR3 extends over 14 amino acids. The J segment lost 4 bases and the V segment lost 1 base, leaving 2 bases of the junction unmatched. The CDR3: CASSLGTGSYGYTF. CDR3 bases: TGTGCCAGCAGCTTAGGGACAGGGAGCTATGGCTACACCTTC.

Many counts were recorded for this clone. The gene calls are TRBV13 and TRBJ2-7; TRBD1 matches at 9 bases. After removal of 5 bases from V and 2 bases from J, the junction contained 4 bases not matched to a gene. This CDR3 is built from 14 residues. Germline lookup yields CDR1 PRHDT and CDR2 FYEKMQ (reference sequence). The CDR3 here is CASSMGQGTYEQYF. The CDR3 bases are TGTGCCAGCAGCATGGGACAGGGTACCTACGAGCAGTACTTC.

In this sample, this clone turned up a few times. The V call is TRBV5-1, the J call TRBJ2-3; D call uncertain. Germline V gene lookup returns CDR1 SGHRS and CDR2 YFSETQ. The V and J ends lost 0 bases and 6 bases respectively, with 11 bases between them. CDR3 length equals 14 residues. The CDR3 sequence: CASSLAQNTDTQYF. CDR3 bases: TGCGCCAGCAGCTTGGCACAGAACACCGATACGCAGTATTTT.

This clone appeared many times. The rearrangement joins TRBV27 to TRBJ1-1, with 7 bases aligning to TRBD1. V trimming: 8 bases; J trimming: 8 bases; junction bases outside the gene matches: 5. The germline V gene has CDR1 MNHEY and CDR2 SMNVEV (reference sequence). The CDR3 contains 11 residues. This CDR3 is CASPPRGEAFF. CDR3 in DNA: TGTGCCAGCCCCCCCAGGGGGGAAGCTTTCTTT.

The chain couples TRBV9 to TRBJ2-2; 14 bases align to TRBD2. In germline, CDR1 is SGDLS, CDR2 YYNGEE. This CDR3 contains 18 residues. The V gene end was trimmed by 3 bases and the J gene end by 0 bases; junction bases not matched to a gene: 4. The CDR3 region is CASSAGLAGVANTGELFF. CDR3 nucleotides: TGTGCCAGCAGCGCGGGACTAGCGGGAGTTGCGAACACCGGGGAGCTGTTTTTT.

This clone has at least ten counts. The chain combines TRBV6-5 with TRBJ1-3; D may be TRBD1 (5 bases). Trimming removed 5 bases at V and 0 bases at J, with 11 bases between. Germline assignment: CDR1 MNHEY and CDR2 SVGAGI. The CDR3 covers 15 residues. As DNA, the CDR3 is TGTGCCAGCAGTCAGCGACAGTACTCTGGAAACACCATATATTTT. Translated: CASSQRQYSGNTIYF.

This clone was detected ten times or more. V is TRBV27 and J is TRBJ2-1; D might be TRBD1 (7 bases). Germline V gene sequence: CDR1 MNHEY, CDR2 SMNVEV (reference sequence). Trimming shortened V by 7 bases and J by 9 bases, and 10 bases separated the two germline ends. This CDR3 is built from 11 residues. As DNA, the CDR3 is TGTGCCAGCACCCAGGGGGGTGAGCAGTTCTTC. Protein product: CASTQGGEQFF.

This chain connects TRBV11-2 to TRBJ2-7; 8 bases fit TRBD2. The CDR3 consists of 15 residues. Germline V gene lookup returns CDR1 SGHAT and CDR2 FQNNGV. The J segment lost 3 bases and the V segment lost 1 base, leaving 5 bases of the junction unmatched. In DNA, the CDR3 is TGTGCCAGCAGCTTAGTGGCGGGGGGCCGCTACGAGCAGTACTTC. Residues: CASSLVAGGRYEQYF. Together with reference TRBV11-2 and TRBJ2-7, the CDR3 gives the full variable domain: EAGVAQSPRYKIIEKRQSVAFWCNPISGHATLYWYQQILGQGPKLLIQFQNNGVVDDSQLPKDRFSAERLKGVDSTLKIQPAKLEDSAVYLCASSLVAGGRYEQYFGPGTRLTVT.

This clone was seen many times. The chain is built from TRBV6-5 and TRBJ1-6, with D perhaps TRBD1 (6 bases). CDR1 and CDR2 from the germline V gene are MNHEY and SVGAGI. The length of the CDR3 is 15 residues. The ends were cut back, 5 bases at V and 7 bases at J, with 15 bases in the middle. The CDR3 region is CASSADRWGNSPLHF. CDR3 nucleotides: TGTGCCAGCAGTGCCGACAGGTGGGGGAATTCACCCCTCCACTTT.

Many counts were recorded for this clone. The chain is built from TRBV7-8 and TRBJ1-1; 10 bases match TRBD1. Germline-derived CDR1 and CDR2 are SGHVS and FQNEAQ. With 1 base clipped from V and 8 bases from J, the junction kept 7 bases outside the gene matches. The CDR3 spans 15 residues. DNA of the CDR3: TGTGCCAGCAGCTTAGACCCAGACAGGGGGCGGGAAGCTTTCTTT. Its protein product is CASSLDPDRGREAFF.

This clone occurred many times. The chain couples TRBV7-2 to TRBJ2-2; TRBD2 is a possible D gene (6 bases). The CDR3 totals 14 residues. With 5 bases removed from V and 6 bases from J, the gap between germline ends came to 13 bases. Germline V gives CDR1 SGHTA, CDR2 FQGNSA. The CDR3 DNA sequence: TGTGCCAGCAGCCCGCCCTGGGGGGCCGGGGAGCTGTTTTTT. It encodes CASSPPWGAGELFF.

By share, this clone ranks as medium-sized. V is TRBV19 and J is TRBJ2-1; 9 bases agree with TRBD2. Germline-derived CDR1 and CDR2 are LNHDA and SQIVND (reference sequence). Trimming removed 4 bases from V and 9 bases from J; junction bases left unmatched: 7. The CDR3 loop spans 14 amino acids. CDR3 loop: CASSSQRGAREQFF. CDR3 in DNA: TGTGCCAGTAGTAGCCAGCGGGGGGCCCGTGAGCAGTTCTTC.

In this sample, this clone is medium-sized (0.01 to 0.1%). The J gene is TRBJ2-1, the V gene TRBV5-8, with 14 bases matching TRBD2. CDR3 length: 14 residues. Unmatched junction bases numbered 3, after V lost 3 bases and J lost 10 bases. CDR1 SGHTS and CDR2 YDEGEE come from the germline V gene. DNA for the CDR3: TGTGCCAGCAGCTGGAGGACTAGCGGGAGGGAGCAGTTCTTC. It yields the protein CASSWRTSGREQFF.

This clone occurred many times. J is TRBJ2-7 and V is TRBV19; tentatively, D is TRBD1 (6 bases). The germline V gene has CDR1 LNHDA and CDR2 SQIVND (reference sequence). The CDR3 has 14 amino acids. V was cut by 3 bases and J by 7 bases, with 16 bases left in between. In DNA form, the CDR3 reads TGTGCCAGTAGTATCAGGGGCCCAGTTCGAGAGCAGTACTTC. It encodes CASSIRGPVREQYF.

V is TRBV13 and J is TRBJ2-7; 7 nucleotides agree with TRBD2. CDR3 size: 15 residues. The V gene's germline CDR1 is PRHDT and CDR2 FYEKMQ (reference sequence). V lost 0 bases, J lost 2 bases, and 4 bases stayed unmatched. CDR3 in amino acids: CASSLGRLAPYEQYF. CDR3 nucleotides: TGTGCCAGCAGCTTAGGCCGACTAGCTCCCTACGAGCAGTACTTC.

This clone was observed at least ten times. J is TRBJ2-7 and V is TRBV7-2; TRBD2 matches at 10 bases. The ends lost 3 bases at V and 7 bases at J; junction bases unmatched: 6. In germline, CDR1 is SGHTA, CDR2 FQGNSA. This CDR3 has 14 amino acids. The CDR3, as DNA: TGTGCCAGCAGCTTCAAGCGGGGGGGCCGGGAGCAGTACTTC. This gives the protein CASSFKRGGREQYF.

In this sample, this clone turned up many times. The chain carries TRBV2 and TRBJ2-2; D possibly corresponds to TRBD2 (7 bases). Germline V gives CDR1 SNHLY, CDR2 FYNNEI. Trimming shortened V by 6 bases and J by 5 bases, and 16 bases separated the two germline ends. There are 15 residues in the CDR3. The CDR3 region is CASSRSRGQTGELFF. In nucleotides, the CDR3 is TGTGCCAGCAGCCGTTCGCGGGGGCAAACCGGGGAGCTGTTTTTT. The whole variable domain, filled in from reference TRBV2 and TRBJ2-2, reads EPEVTQTPSHQVTQMGQEVILRCVPISNHLYFYWYRQILGQKVEFLVSFYNNEISEKSEIFDDQFSVERPDGSNFTLKIRSTKLEDSAMYFCASSRSRGQTGELFFGEGSRLTVL.

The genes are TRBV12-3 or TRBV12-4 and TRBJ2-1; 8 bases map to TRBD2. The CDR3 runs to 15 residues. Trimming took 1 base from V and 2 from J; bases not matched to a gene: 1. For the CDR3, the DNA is TGTGCCAGCAGTTTAGGTAGCGGGACCTACAATGAGCAGTTCTTC. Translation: CASSLGSGTYNEQFF.